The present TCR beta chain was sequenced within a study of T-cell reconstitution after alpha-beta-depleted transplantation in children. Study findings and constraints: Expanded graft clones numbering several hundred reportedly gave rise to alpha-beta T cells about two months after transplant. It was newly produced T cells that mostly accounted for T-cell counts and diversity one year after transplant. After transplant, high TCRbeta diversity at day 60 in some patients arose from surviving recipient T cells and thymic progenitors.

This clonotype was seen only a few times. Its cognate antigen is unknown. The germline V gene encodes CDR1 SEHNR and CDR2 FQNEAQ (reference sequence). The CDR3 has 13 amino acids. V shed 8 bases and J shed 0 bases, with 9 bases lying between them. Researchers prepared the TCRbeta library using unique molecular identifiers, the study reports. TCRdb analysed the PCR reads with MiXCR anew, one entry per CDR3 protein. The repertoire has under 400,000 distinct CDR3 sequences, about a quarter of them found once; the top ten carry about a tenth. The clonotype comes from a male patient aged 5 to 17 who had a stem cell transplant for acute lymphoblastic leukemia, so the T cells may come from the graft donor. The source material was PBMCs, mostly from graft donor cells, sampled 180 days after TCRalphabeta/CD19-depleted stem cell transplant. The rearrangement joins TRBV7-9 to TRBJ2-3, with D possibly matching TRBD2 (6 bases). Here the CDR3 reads CASLGTSTDTQYF. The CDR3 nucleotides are TGTGCCAGCTTGGGGACTAGCACAGATACGCAGTATTTT.